Below are 19 T cell receptor beta chains sequenced from a single sample in a study of T cell responses to AZD1222 COVID-19 vaccine. TCRdb keeps only in-frame clones here, not all; method: immunoSEQ multiplex PCR. The profile shows roughly 100,000 clones, nearly 90% of them singletons. Sequenced here: peripheral blood, sampled 28 days after the second AZD1222 dose. The receptor set was obtained from an adult who received the AZD1222 COVID-19 vaccine.

The chain's CDR3 is CASSYRLAGMASTDTQYF. The CDR3, as DNA: TGTGCCAGCAGTTACCGGCTAGCGGGAATGGCTAGCACAGATACGCAGTATTTT. The V and J genes are TRBV6-2 or TRBV6-3 and TRBJ2-3; 9 nucleotides line up with TRBD2. The CDR3 is made up of 18 amino acids. V lost 2 bases, J lost 0 bases, and 9 bases stayed unmatched. Germline V CDR1 and CDR2: MNHEY, SVGEGT.

The chain employs TRBV6-2 or TRBV6-3 and TRBJ2-7; possible D gene TRBD1, 6 bases. Germline V gives CDR1 MNHEY, CDR2 SVGEGT. This CDR3 is built from 14 residues. The ends were cut back, 5 bases at V and 0 bases at J, with 11 bases in the middle. The CDR3 bases are TGTGCCAGCAGTAAACAGACAGGCTCCTACGAGCAGTACTTC. It is translated as CASSKQTGSYEQYF.

The chain has TRBV28 and TRBJ1-2; no reliable D call. The CDR3 has 13 residues. Germline CDR1 MDHEN, CDR2 SYDVKM. Trimming took 6 bases from V and 1 from J, leaving 9 bases between them. CDR3: CASRPYSNYGYTF. The DNA for the CDR3 is TGTGCCAGCAGACCTTATAGTAACTATGGCTACACCTTC.

The chain employs TRBV12-3 or TRBV12-4 and TRBJ1-5; possibly TRBD1 for D (5 bases). The CDR3 totals 13 residues. V was cut by 5 bases and J by 5 bases, with 10 bases left in between. This chain's CDR3 is CASSPGTYQPQHF. The CDR3 DNA sequence: TGTGCCAGCAGTCCGGGGACTTATCAGCCCCAGCATTTT.

This clone is a singleton in its sample. J is TRBJ2-7 and V is TRBV7-9; 7 bases line up with TRBD1. This CDR3 is 14 amino acids long. Germline V lookup: CDR1 SEHNR, CDR2 FQNEAQ (reference sequence). V lost 5 bases, J lost 5 bases, and 9 bases stayed unmatched. The chain's CDR3 is CASSLIQGLHEQYF. CDR3 bases: TGTGCCAGCAGCCTTATACAGGGGTTACACGAGCAGTACTTC.

Only one count was recorded for this clone. The rearrangement joins TRBV6-5 to TRBJ2-2; unclear D gene. The CDR3 has 13 amino acids. V was cut by 5 bases and J by 5 bases, with 9 bases left in between. The germline V gene has CDR1 MNHEY and CDR2 SVGAGI. CDR3 sequence: CASSTEETGELFF. Here the CDR3 DNA reads TGTGCCAGCAGTACTGAAGAAACCGGGGAGCTGTTTTTT.

V and J are TRBV5-1 and TRBJ2-1; D remains unclear. CDR3 length: 16 residues. Germline V lookup: CDR1 SGHRS, CDR2 YFSETQ. Trimming pared 5 bases from V and 3 bases from J, leaving 18 bases between. DNA for the CDR3: TGCGCCAGCAGAGCTAGGTCCGGAATCGGCTACAATGAGCAGTTCTTC. It is translated as CASRARSGIGYNEQFF.

The chain combines TRBV5-6 with TRBJ2-7; D is possibly TRBD1 (8 bases). The germline V gene has CDR1 SGHDT and CDR2 YYEEEE. Trimming took off 2 bases at V and 4 bases at J, with 13 bases between the two ends. The CDR3 runs to 14 residues. This CDR3 reads CASSLTGGDYEQYF. CDR3 nucleotide sequence: TGTGCCAGCAGCTTAACAGGGGGGGATTACGAGCAGTACTTC.

The chain uses TRBV7-8 and TRBJ2-1; TRBD2 is a possible D gene (6 bases). Germline V CDR1 and CDR2: SGHVS, FQNEAQ. The CDR3 consists of 15 residues. V lost 1 base and J 6 bases, leaving 13 bases between the germline ends. DNA of the CDR3: TGTGCCAGCAGCTTAGGGGTGGGACTGGGCAATGAGCAGTTCTTC. Translation gives CASSLGVGLGNEQFF.

This clone has just one count. The V and J genes are TRBV5-4 and TRBJ1-2, with D possibly TRBD1 on 5 matching bases. The germline V gene has CDR1 SGHNT and CDR2 YYREEE (reference sequence). This CDR3 is built from 14 residues. Trimming took off 4 bases at V and 3 bases at J, with 13 bases between the two ends. The CDR3 nucleotides are TGTGCCAGCAGCACGCCAGGGATCTACTATGGCTACACCTTC. Encoded protein: CASSTPGIYYGYTF.

This rearrangement joins TRBV7-9 to TRBJ2-7, with 12 bases lining up with TRBD2. The CDR3 runs 14 residues. Trimming cost V 7 bases and J 4 bases; bases outside gene matches: 5. CDR1 and CDR2 (germline): SEHNR, FQNEAQ (reference sequence). The CDR3 sequence is CASTKTSGSYEQYF. CDR3 bases: TGTGCCAGCACCAAGACTAGCGGGAGTTACGAGCAGTACTTC. The full variable domain, with the rest looked up from reference TRBV7-9 and TRBJ2-7, is DTGVSQNPRHKITKRGQNVTFRCDPISEHNRLYWYRQTLGQGPEFLTYFQNEAQLEKSRLLSDRFSAERPKGSFSTLEIQRTEQGDSAMYLCASTKTSGSYEQYFGPGTRLTVT.

This clone was found a few times. The chain couples TRBV6-2 or TRBV6-3 to TRBJ2-1; tentatively, D is TRBD1 or TRBD2 (5 bases each). V lost 1 base, J lost 5 bases, and 18 bases lay in between. This CDR3 spans 17 amino acids. From germline, CDR1 is MNHEY and CDR2 SVGEGT. CDR3 region: CASSYYVGRAYNNEQFF. In DNA form, the CDR3 reads TGTGCCAGCAGTTACTATGTGGGGCGGGCCTACAACAATGAGCAGTTCTTC.

The chain uses TRBV7-8 and TRBJ2-1; the D is unclear. Germline values: CDR1 SGHVS, CDR2 FQNEAQ. V was cut by 5 bases and J by 5 bases, with 10 bases left in between. This CDR3 is built from 13 residues. CDR3 in DNA: TGTGCCAGCAGCATAACTACGAACAATGAGCAGTTCTTC. As protein: CASSITTNNEQFF.

CDR3 DNA: TGTGCCAGCAGCCCGCAGCCGGGACTAGGCTCAGATACGCAGTATTTT. Protein product: CASSPQPGLGSDTQYF. The V gene is TRBV7-3, the J gene TRBJ2-3; 8 bases are shared with TRBD2. Trimming cost V 5 bases and J 4 bases; bases outside gene matches: 11. The CDR3 is 16 residues long. Germline V gene lookup returns CDR1 SGHTA and CDR2 FQGTGA.

The chain has TRBV5-1 and TRBJ2-3, with 11 bases matching TRBD1. J gave up 3 bases and V 0 bases, and 3 bases lay outside the gene matches. Germline V lookup: CDR1 SGHRS, CDR2 YFSETQ. The CDR3 sequence is 16 residues long. The CDR3 is CASSLGGQGATDTQYF. In DNA, the CDR3 is TGCGCCAGCAGCTTGGGTGGACAGGGGGCAACAGATACGCAGTATTTT. The full variable domain, rest sourced from reference TRBV5-1 and TRBJ2-3, is KAGVTQTPRYLIKTRGQQVTLSCSPISGHRSVSWYQQTPGQGLQFLFEYFSETQRNKGNFPGRFSGRQFSNSRSEMNVSTLELGDSALYLCASSLGGQGATDTQYFGPGTRLTVL.

The chain recombines TRBV2 with TRBJ1-1; 9 positions agree with TRBD1. With 8 bases clipped from V and 5 bases from J, the junction kept 12 bases outside the gene matches. Per the germline V gene, CDR1 is SNHLY and CDR2 is FYNNEI. The CDR3 is 15 amino acids. The CDR3 DNA reads as TGTGCCAGCGCCATAACCGGGACAGGGAGTACTGAAGCTTTCTTT. It translates to CASAITGTGSTEAFF.

The chain couples TRBV27 to TRBJ1-5; a weak D match, TRBD1 (5 bases). Per the germline V gene, CDR1 is MNHEY and CDR2 is SMNVEV (reference sequence). The CDR3 contains 15 residues. V was pared by 2 bases and J by 9 bases, with 17 bases between. The CDR3 coding sequence is TGTGCCAGCAGTTTAGGGGACCCCGGTGTTGGGCCCCAGCATTTT. It is translated as CASSLGDPGVGPQHF.

The chain couples TRBV5-1 to TRBJ2-1; weak D call: TRBD1 (5 bases). There are 14 residues in the CDR3. V was shortened by 0 bases and J by 4 bases, with 8 bases between the two germline ends. CDR1 and CDR2 from the germline V gene are SGHRS and YFSETQ. CDR3 sequence reads: CASSLGQFYNEQFF. CDR3 DNA sequence: TGCGCCAGCAGCTTGGGACAGTTTTACAATGAGCAGTTCTTC.

This rearrangement joins TRBV6-5 to TRBJ2-7; the D is unclear. Per germline, CDR1 MNHEY and CDR2 SVGAGI. V lost 2 bases to trimming and J lost 2 bases, with 13 bases between them. CDR3 length equals 15 residues. The DNA for the CDR3 is TGTGCCAGCAGTTACAGGGAAGGTTCCACCTACGAGCAGTACTTC. This codes for CASSYREGSTYEQYF.